This T cell receptor beta chain was sequenced during a study of T cell responses to AZD1222 COVID-19 vaccine. Germline values: CDR1 MNHEY, CDR2 SMNVEV (reference sequence). Trimming took 3 bases from V and 13 from J, leaving 13 bases between them. The CDR3 spans 13 residues. Sequenced by immunoSEQ multiplex PCR; TCRdb stores in-frame clones only, minus some. The data show some 140,000 clones, 90% to 95% seen once. Details on this clone: As yet, its antigen is unknown.

Study-wide findings and caveats: Sampling captured repertoires only after the peak T cell response. Dominant at 160-218 and 743-854, vaccine-associated CD4 TCRs also spanned spike.

Sequencing was performed on peripheral blood, taken 28 days after the second AZD1222 dose. The sequence derives from an adult who received the AZD1222 COVID-19 vaccine. The chain uses TRBV27 and TRBJ1-6; D remains ambiguous. CDR3 sequence reads: CASSFTGSLPLHF. The CDR3 bases are TGTGCCAGCAGTTTCACCGGGTCCTTGCCCCTCCACTTT.